The next 27 T cell receptor beta chains were all read from a single sample in a study of cytomegalovirus exposure and HLA in healthy donors. The PCR was carried out with 60 Vbeta primers and 13 Jbeta primers. The method was immunoSEQ multiplex PCR; TCRdb's version includes in-frame clones alone and lacks a portion of them. The table lists 120,000 or so clones, 75% to 80% of them singletons. Source material: PBMCs. The receptors here all came from a woman between 35 and 50 years old in good health and CMV-seronegative.

This clone has a single count. The chain is built from TRBV28 and TRBJ2-7; 7 nucleotides align to TRBD1. Per germline, CDR1 MDHEN and CDR2 SYDVKM. Germline trimming cut 6 bases from V and 5 bases from J; bases unmatched to any gene: 10. The CDR3 loop spans 14 amino acids. The CDR3 sequence: CASSTPTGNHEQYF. CDR3 nucleotides: TGTGCCAGCAGCACCCCGACAGGGAACCACGAGCAGTACTTC.

The rearrangement joins TRBV28 to TRBJ1-2; 12 bases are shared with TRBD1. The CDR3 is 16 amino acids. CDR1 and CDR2 from the germline V gene are MDHEN and SYDVKM. The junction had 13 bases not matched to a gene; V was cut back by 7 bases and J by 7 bases. Written as DNA, the CDR3 is TGTGCCAGCAATAACCGGGACAGGGGGCGATTTGGTGGCTACACCTTC. It specifies CASNNRDRGRFGGYTF.

The chain employs TRBV28 and TRBJ1-2; TRBD1 agrees at 8 bases. CDR1 is MDHEN, CDR2 SYDVKM, per germline. This CDR3 is 14 amino acids long. V gave up 4 bases and J gave up 4 bases; unmatched junction bases: 5. For the CDR3, the DNA is TGTGCCAGCAGTTCGCAGGGGGCCGGCTATGGCTACACCTTC. It specifies CASSSQGAGYGYTF.

The chain employs TRBV18 and TRBJ2-2; 7 bases are shared with TRBD2. The CDR3 loop spans 16 amino acids. CDR1 and CDR2 (germline): KGHSH, LQKENI. Trimming took 3 bases from V and 0 from J; bases not matched to a gene: 4. The CDR3 loop is CASSPPSGSNTGELFF. CDR3 coding DNA: TGTGCCAGCTCACCCCCTAGCGGTTCGAACACCGGGGAGCTGTTTTTT.

This clone was observed a few times. V and J are TRBV10-3 and TRBJ1-2; D not certain. Trimming left V 2 bases short and J 0 bases short, with 7 bases between. Germline CDR1 and CDR2: ENHRY and SYGVKD. This CDR3 is built from 14 residues. The chain's CDR3 is CAISEPDANYGYTF. As DNA, the CDR3 is TGTGCCATCAGTGAGCCAGATGCTAACTATGGCTACACCTTC.

This chain connects TRBV10-3 to TRBJ2-7; tentatively, D is TRBD1 (6 bases). The germline gives CDR1 ENHRY, CDR2 SYGVKD. CDR3 length equals 14 residues. V was cut by 0 bases and J by 3 bases, with 9 bases left in between. The CDR3 loop is CAISESGGGYEQYF. In DNA form, the CDR3 reads TGTGCCATCAGTGAGTCTGGGGGCGGCTACGAGCAGTACTTC.

Comments on this clone: The junction shows a germline mismatch at one end, possibly a read error. The chain joins TRBV11-3 to TRBJ2-1, with a possible D match to TRBD2 (5 bases). Germline CDR1 SGHNT, CDR2 YENEEA. CDR3 length: 13 residues. The CDR3 loop reads CAGSLVGDNEQFF. CDR3 coding DNA: TGTGCCGGCAGCTTAGTCGGGGACAATGAGCAGTTCTTC.

In nucleotides, the CDR3 is TGTGCCAGTAGTATAGGCGGGGAGTTTAACTATGGCTACACCTTC. It translates to CASSIGGEFNYGYTF. The V and J genes are TRBV19 and TRBJ1-2; no reliable D call. The germline V gene has CDR1 LNHDA and CDR2 SQIVND (reference sequence). The CDR3 covers 15 residues. With 1 base removed from V and 1 base from J, the gap between germline ends came to 10 bases.

The table lists this clone with a count of one. The J gene is TRBJ1-1, the V gene TRBV7-2, with 7 positions matching TRBD1. The CDR3 has 13 residues. V lost 4 bases and J lost 4; bases outside the gene matches: 3. Looked up from germline, CDR1 is SGHTA and CDR2 is FQGNSA. Here the CDR3 reads CASSSTGLTEAFF. The CDR3 bases are TGTGCCAGCAGCTCGACAGGGCTCACTGAAGCTTTCTTT.

The chain uses TRBV18 and TRBJ1-2; 9 nucleotides align to TRBD1. The V gene's germline CDR1 is KGHSH and CDR2 LQKENI. CDR3 length: 14 residues. Unmatched junction bases numbered 7, after V lost 8 bases and J lost 3 bases. Written as DNA, the CDR3 is TGTGCCAGCGTTCGACAGGGGGAAGACTATGGCTACACCTTC. It encodes CASVRQGEDYGYTF.

This clone was seen a single time. This sequence joins TRBV7-2 and TRBJ1-1; D possibly corresponds to TRBD1 (5 bases). CDR1 SGHTA and CDR2 FQGNSA come from the germline V gene. The CDR3 consists of 15 residues. V gave up 2 bases and J gave up 7 bases, with 17 bases separating them. The DNA for the CDR3 is TGTGCCAGCAGCTTACCGGTTTCTGGGGCGGATGAAGCTTTCTTT. Protein sequence: CASSLPVSGADEAFF.

The chain uses TRBV5-4 and TRBJ2-4, with TRBD2 matching 8 bases. Germline CDR1 is SGHNT and CDR2 is YYREEE (reference sequence). The V gene end was trimmed by 3 bases and the J gene end by 8 bases; junction bases not matched to a gene: 7. The CDR3 consists of 14 residues. CDR3 sequence (DNA): TGTGCCAGCAGCTCCCCGGGGGGGCCAGACATTCAGTACTTC. It translates to CASSSPGGPDIQYF.

The chain uses TRBV11-2 and TRBJ2-7; 7 positions agree with TRBD1. Trimming cost V 6 bases and J 3 bases; bases outside gene matches: 2. This CDR3 has 12 amino acids. Germline V gene lookup returns CDR1 SGHAT and CDR2 FQNNGV. The CDR3 sequence: CASRHRGYEQYF. In nucleotides, the CDR3 is TGTGCCAGCAGACACAGGGGCTACGAGCAGTACTTC. Based on the CDR3 plus reference TRBV11-2 and TRBJ2-7, the full variable domain is EAGVAQSPRYKIIEKRQSVAFWCNPISGHATLYWYQQILGQGPKLLIQFQNNGVVDDSQLPKDRFSAERLKGVDSTLKIQPAKLEDSAVYLCASRHRGYEQYFGPGTRLTVT.

The rearrangement links TRBV6-5 to TRBJ1-1; tentative D call: TRBD1 (5 bases). From germline, CDR1 is MNHEY and CDR2 SVGAGI. The CDR3 length is 13 residues. Trimming removed 5 bases at V and 5 bases at J, with 12 bases between. CDR3 DNA: TGTGCCAGCAGTGAAGGGGTTGGGACTGAAGCTTTCTTT. It specifies CASSEGVGTEAFF.

The CDR3 region has the DNA TGTGCCAGCAGCTTGGGCAGGGTGCAAACTGAAGCTTTCTTT. Its translation: CASSLGRVQTEAFF. V and J are TRBV5-5 and TRBJ1-1, with D perhaps TRBD1 (5 bases). The germline V and J ends were trimmed by 0 bases and 5 bases, with 11 bases remaining between them. CDR1 SGHKS and CDR2 YYEKEE come from the germline V gene (reference sequence). This CDR3 is 14 amino acids long.

The chain is built from TRBV28 and TRBJ1-4; 7 positions agree with TRBD1. Germline V CDR1 and CDR2: MDHEN, SYDVKM. There are 13 residues in the CDR3. The ends lost 8 bases at V and 0 bases at J; junction bases unmatched: 0. The DNA for the CDR3 is TGTGCCAGCGGGACAGCAACTAATGAAAAACTGTTTTTT. This sequence encodes CASGTATNEKLFF.

The V call is TRBV5-1, the J call TRBJ2-7; 9 nucleotides align to TRBD1. Germline CDR1 is SGHRS and CDR2 is YFSETQ. Trimming took 3 bases from V and 6 from J; bases not matched to a gene: 4. The CDR3 sequence is 13 residues long. The CDR3 reads CASSSGTGIEQYF. The CDR3 DNA is TGCGCCAGCAGCTCCGGGACAGGGATCGAGCAGTACTTC.

The chain carries TRBV4-3 and TRBJ2-1; a possible D gene is TRBD2 (6 bases). Germline V lookup: CDR1 LGHNA, CDR2 YSLEER. The CDR3 is 12 amino acids. Trimming removed 1 base from V and 9 bases from J, with 7 bases in between. The CDR3 DNA is TGCGCCAGCAGCCAAGTGGGAGGTGAGCAGTTCTTC. This encodes CASSQVGGEQFF.

DNA of the CDR3: TGTGCCAGCAGCGAGGGACAGGGGCCTATTCTGCGGCACGAGCAGTACTTC. It codes for CASSEGQGPILRHEQYF. The rearrangement uses TRBV9 and TRBJ2-7; 10 bases fit TRBD1. J lost 5 bases, V lost 3 bases, and 14 bases had no gene match. This CDR3 has 17 amino acids. Looked up from germline, CDR1 is SGDLS and CDR2 is YYNGEE.

CDR3 amino acids: CASSYGTARGTQYF. As DNA, the CDR3 is TGTGCCAGCAGTTACGGGACAGCAAGAGGGACCCAGTACTTC. The rearrangement links TRBV6-5 to TRBJ2-5, with 7 nucleotides matching TRBD1. Germline V gives CDR1 MNHEY, CDR2 SVGAGI. The CDR3 loop spans 14 amino acids. V lost 2 bases to trimming and J lost 7 bases; unmatched junction nucleotides: 7.

Details on this clone: This specimen includes other DNA sequences encoding the same CDR3. The V call is TRBV5-1, the J call TRBJ2-3, with 7 bases aligning to TRBD1. The trim removed 5 bases at V and 0 bases at J, leaving 6 bases unmatched. Germline CDR1 SGHRS, CDR2 YFSETQ. The CDR3 length is 15 residues. Here the CDR3 DNA reads TGCGCCAGCAGTTCCGGGACAGCGAGCACAGATACGCAGTATTTT. Encoded protein: CASSSGTASTDTQYF.

J is TRBJ2-7 and V is TRBV5-1; 7 bases agree with TRBD2. CDR3 length: 15 amino acids. Germline CDR1 and CDR2: SGHRS and YFSETQ. The J segment lost 5 bases and the V segment lost 0 bases, leaving 8 bases of the junction unmatched. The CDR3 DNA follows: TGCGCCAGCAGCTTGGCCGTGACTAGCTTGAACGAGCAGTACTTC. Amino acids: CASSLAVTSLNEQYF.

The chain links TRBV5-1 to TRBJ1-2; 8 bases match TRBD1. The J segment lost 8 bases and the V segment lost 3 bases, leaving 6 bases of the junction unmatched. Germline loops: CDR1 SGHRS, CDR2 YFSETQ. This CDR3 has 13 residues. The DNA of the CDR3 is TGCGCCAGCAGCTCCGGACAGGGCGAAGGCTACACCTTC. Protein product: CASSSGQGEGYTF.

This clone has only a few counts. The chain combines TRBV29-1 with TRBJ2-1, with 10 bases identical to TRBD2. CDR1 SQVTM and CDR2 ANQGSEA come from the germline V gene. The CDR3 has 17 amino acids. DNA for the CDR3: TGCAGTGTCCCGGGGACTAGCGCGTCCAGCTCCTACAATGAGCAGTTCTTC. Its protein product is CSVPGTSASSSYNEQFF.

This chain joins TRBV4-1 and TRBJ2-1; tentatively, D is TRBD1 (6 bases). V was trimmed by 8 bases and J by 0 bases, leaving 17 bases between them. The CDR3 sequence is 16 residues long. Germline V gene sequence: CDR1 MGHRA, CDR2 YSYEKL. The CDR3, as DNA: TGCGCCAGCTTTCCACAGGGTCGGAGCTCCTACAATGAGCAGTTCTTC. The encoded protein is CASFPQGRSSYNEQFF.

The chain combines TRBV5-1 with TRBJ1-2; 9 bases align to TRBD1. Trimming removed 3 bases from V and 8 bases from J; junction bases left unmatched: 5. In germline, CDR1 is SGHRS, CDR2 YFSETQ. This CDR3 has 13 residues. CDR3 sequence (DNA): TGCGCCAGCAGCTGGGGACAGGGTCCGGGCTACACCTTC. It codes for CASSWGQGPGYTF. The whole variable domain, remainder taken from reference TRBV5-1 and TRBJ1-2, is KAGVTQTPRYLIKTRGQQVTLSCSPISGHRSVSWYQQTPGQGLQFLFEYFSETQRNKGNFPGRFSGRQFSNSRSEMNVSTLELGDSALYLCASSWGQGPGYTFGSGTRLTVV.

V gene TRBV6-1 combines with J gene TRBJ2-1; 8 bases match TRBD1. The germline V gene has CDR1 MNHNS and CDR2 SASEGT. The trim removed 3 bases at V and 12 bases at J, leaving 10 bases unmatched. CDR3 length equals 14 residues. CDR3 residues: CASSESQGARLQFF. CDR3 DNA: TGTGCCAGCAGTGAGAGCCAGGGGGCGCGTTTGCAGTTCTTC.